A single sample gave rise to the 17 T cell receptor beta chains below, sequenced in a study of shared clonotypes between healthy human individuals. Data came from immunoSEQ multiplex PCR; TCRdb stores just in-frame clones and leaves some out. The sample contains over a million clones, about 77% of which appear only once. Sequenced sample: memory CD4+ T cells sorted from blood. Subset reported: CD45RA-negative fraction. Receptors originate from a man younger than 35 in good health.

The rearrangement links TRBV4-3 to TRBJ1-1, with unresolved D. This CDR3 is built from 14 residues. Germline V CDR1 and CDR2: LGHNA, YSLEER. V was trimmed by 4 bases and J by 0 bases, leaving 9 bases between them. The CDR3 is CASSLNGLNTEAFF. The CDR3, as DNA: TGCGCCAGCAGCCTAAACGGTTTGAACACTGAAGCTTTCTTT.

V usage is TRBV30 and J usage is TRBJ2-7, with 9 bases matching TRBD2. The germline gives CDR1 GTSNPN, CDR2 SVGIG (reference sequence). The CDR3 consists of 14 residues. J was trimmed by 3 bases and V by 6 bases; bases with no gene match: 9. The CDR3 reads CACFPSGKSYEQYF. The DNA of the CDR3 is TGTGCCTGTTTTCCTAGCGGGAAGAGCTACGAGCAGTACTTC.

This chain connects TRBV4-3 to TRBJ2-1, with TRBD2 identical over 11 bases. The junction had 8 bases not matched to a gene; V was cut back by 4 bases and J by 3 bases. CDR1 LGHNA and CDR2 YSLEER come from the germline V gene. The CDR3 runs to 17 residues. The DNA of the CDR3 is TGCGCCAGCAGCCGAAGTACCGGGACTAGCGGCTACAATGAGCAGTTCTTC. It translates to CASSRSTGTSGYNEQFF.

The chain combines TRBV25-1 with TRBJ1-4; weak D call: TRBD1 (6 bases). This CDR3 has 15 amino acids. CDR1 is MGHDK, CDR2 SYGVNS, per germline. The V end was cut by 6 bases, the J end by 5 bases, with 16 bases between. CDR3 DNA sequence: TGTGCCAGCAGGGACGGGGGGCAGCAAAATGAAAAACTGTTTTTT. It yields the protein CASRDGGQQNEKLFF.

This clone appeared many times. The rearrangement links TRBV6-1 to TRBJ2-5; 8 nucleotides align to TRBD1. This CDR3 is 12 amino acids long. Germline V lookup: CDR1 MNHNS, CDR2 SASEGT. V lost 7 bases and J lost 10; bases outside the gene matches: 8. The CDR3 DNA is TGTGCCAGCAACAATAACAGGGGGTACCAGTACTTC. Translating gives CASNNNRGYQYF.

The CDR3 nucleotides are TGTGCCAGCAGCTCTAAGAACTCTAGCACAGATACGCAGTATTTT. Protein sequence: CASSSKNSSTDTQYF. This sequence joins TRBV27 and TRBJ2-3, with D unresolved. The germline V gene has CDR1 MNHEY and CDR2 SMNVEV (reference sequence). Between the trimmed V and J ends, which lost 6 bases and 0 bases, there was a span of 13 bases. The CDR3 has 15 amino acids.

The chain has TRBV6-1 and TRBJ2-1; a possible D gene is TRBD2 (5 bases). V dropped 6 bases and J dropped 10 bases, with 13 bases sitting between them. This CDR3 has 12 amino acids. The germline V gene has CDR1 MNHNS and CDR2 SASEGT. Here the CDR3 DNA reads TGTGCCAGCAGCTCTGACGGGAAGGAGCAGTTCTTC. Translation gives CASSSDGKEQFF.

This sequence joins TRBV29-1 and TRBJ1-1, with D hard to call. The CDR3 covers 14 residues. Germline V gives CDR1 SQVTM, CDR2 ANQGSEA. Trimming pared 1 base from V and 3 bases from J, leaving 12 bases between. The CDR3 bases are TGCAGCGTTGAAGGGGCAGGCAGCTACACTGAAGCTTTCTTT. Its protein product is CSVEGAGSYTEAFF.

This clone came up once. The chain joins TRBV9 to TRBJ2-1; D possibly corresponds to TRBD2 (6 bases). In germline, CDR1 is SGDLS, CDR2 YYNGEE. The ends were cut back, 3 bases at V and 2 bases at J, with 12 bases in the middle. The CDR3 consists of 15 residues. CDR3 protein: CASSAEGGTYNEQFF. For the CDR3, the DNA is TGTGCCAGCAGCGCCGAGGGCGGGACCTACAATGAGCAGTTCTTC.

The rearrangement joins TRBV6-1 to TRBJ2-7; 7 nucleotides line up with TRBD1. The CDR3 is 16 amino acids. CDR1 and CDR2 (germline): MNHNS, SASEGT. The ends lost 2 bases at V and 6 bases at J; junction bases unmatched: 13. Here the CDR3 reads CASSELHTGVGSEQYF. CDR3 DNA: TGTGCCAGCAGTGAACTTCACACAGGGGTAGGTTCCGAGCAGTACTTC.

The chain links TRBV28 to TRBJ2-6, with D possibly being TRBD1 (5 bases). CDR1 MDHEN and CDR2 SYDVKM come from the germline V gene. This CDR3 comprises 17 residues. Trimming removed 1 base at V and 0 bases at J, with 10 bases between. CDR3: CASSLSHRGSGANVLTF. The CDR3 DNA reads as TGTGCCAGCAGTTTATCTCATAGGGGCTCTGGGGCCAACGTCCTGACTTTC.

For the CDR3, the DNA is TGTGCCAGCAGCCTTCCGATCGACAGGGTCGGCTATGGCTACACCTTC. This translates into CASSLPIDRVGYGYTF. The chain is built from TRBV7-8 and TRBJ1-2; 7 bases fit TRBD1. Germline CDR1 SGHVS, CDR2 FQNEAQ. The CDR3 consists of 16 residues. V was clipped by 5 bases and J by 4 bases; unmatched bases: 13.

Many counts were recorded for this clone. The chain employs TRBV4-1 and TRBJ1-1; a possible D gene is TRBD1 (6 bases). The germline CDR1 and CDR2 sequences are MGHRA and YSYEKL. V lost 0 bases, J lost 4 bases, and 12 bases lay in between. There are 15 residues in the CDR3. CDR3 nucleotides: TGCGCCAGCAGCCAAGATCCCCACAGGGTCACTGAAGCTTTCTTT. Translation gives CASSQDPHRVTEAFF.

Only a few counts were recorded for this clone. The chain is built from TRBV18 and TRBJ1-2; D is undetermined. V was cut by 4 bases and J by 0 bases, with 9 bases left in between. The CDR3 loop spans 14 amino acids. Germline loops: CDR1 KGHSH, CDR2 LQKENI. CDR3 loop: CASSLYSSNYGYTF. DNA for the CDR3: TGTGCCAGCTCACTCTACAGTTCTAACTATGGCTACACCTTC.

CDR3 region: CASSLAPPGVGAYEQYF. The CDR3 DNA is TGTGCCAGCAGCTTAGCGCCCCCGGGAGTTGGGGCCTACGAGCAGTACTTC. The V gene is TRBV7-6, the J gene TRBJ2-7; D is possibly TRBD2 (6 bases). Germline loops: CDR1 SGHVS, CDR2 FNYEAQ. Trimming stripped 0 bases from V and 2 bases from J, with 17 bases between. CDR3 length: 17 amino acids.

On this clone itself: The same CDR3 can be traced to other DNA sequences in this sample. This chain uses TRBV7-2 with TRBJ2-5, with a tentative D call TRBD1 (5 bases). The CDR3 has 14 residues. The V end lost 5 bases, the J end lost 0 bases, and 10 bases lay between the germline ends. Germline V gene data show CDR1 as SGHTA and CDR2 as FQGNSA. The CDR3 loop is CASSRPGYQETQYF. The CDR3 nucleotides read TGTGCCAGCAGCAGACCAGGGTACCAAGAGACCCAGTACTTC.

The rearrangement uses TRBV25-1 and TRBJ2-3; D not resolved. The V gene lost 2 bases and the J gene lost 9 bases, with 18 bases spanning the gap. The CDR3 is 15 residues long. Germline CDR1 MGHDK, CDR2 SYGVNS. The chain's CDR3 is CASSEKILARRTQYF. The CDR3 DNA reads as TGTGCCAGCAGTGAAAAAATCCTGGCCAGGCGAACGCAGTATTTT.